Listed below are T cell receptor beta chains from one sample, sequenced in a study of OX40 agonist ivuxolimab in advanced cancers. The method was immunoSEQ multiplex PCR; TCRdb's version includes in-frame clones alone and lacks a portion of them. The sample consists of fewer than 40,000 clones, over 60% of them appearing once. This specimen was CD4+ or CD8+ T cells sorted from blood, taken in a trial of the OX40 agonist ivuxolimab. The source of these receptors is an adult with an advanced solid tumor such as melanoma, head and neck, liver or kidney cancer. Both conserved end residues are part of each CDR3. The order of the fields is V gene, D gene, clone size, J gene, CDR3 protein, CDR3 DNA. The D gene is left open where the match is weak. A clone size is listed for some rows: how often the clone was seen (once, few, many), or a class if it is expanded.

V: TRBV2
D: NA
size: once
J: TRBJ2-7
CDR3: CASSWDDYEQYF
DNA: TGTGCCAGCAGTTGGGACGACTACGAGCAGTACTTC

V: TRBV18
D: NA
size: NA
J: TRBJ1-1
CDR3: CASSPRGRLDTEAFF
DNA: TGTGCCAGCTCACCACGGGGTCGGTTGGACACTGAAGCTTTCTTT

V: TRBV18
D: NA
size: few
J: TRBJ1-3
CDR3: CASSPREASGNTIYF
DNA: TGTGCCAGCTCACCACGCGAGGCCTCTGGAAACACCATATATTTT

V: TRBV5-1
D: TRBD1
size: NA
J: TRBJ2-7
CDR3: CASSFLWDSRYEQYF
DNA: TGCGCCAGCAGCTTCCTATGGGACAGCCGATACGAGCAGTACTTC

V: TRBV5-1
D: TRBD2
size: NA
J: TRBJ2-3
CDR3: CASSYGLDLYF
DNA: TGCGCCAGCAGCTACGGACTAGATCTGTATTTT

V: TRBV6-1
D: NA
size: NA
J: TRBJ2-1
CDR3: CASSERTSSYNEQFF
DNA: TGTGCCAGCAGTGAACGGACAAGCTCCTACAATGAGCAGTTCTTC

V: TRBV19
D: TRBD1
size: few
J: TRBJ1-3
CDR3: CASRDRVDTIYF
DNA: TGTGCCAGCCGGGACAGGGTTGACACCATATATTTT

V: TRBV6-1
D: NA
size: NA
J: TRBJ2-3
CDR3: CASSEALLRIPTPDTQYF
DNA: TGTGCCAGCAGTGAAGCGCTTCTGAGGATACCCACGCCAGATACGCAGTATTTT

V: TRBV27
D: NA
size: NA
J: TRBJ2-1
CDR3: CASILRLEGYNEQFF
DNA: TGTGCCAGCATTCTACGGCTGGAGGGTTACAATGAGCAGTTCTTC

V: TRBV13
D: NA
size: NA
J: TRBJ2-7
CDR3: CASSPRAEYEQYF
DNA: TGTGCCAGCAGCCCTCGGGCAGAATACGAGCAGTACTTC

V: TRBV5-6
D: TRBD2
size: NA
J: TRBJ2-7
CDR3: CASSFTGGVSYEQYF
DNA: TGTGCCAGCAGCTTCACGGGGGGAGTCTCCTACGAGCAGTACTTC

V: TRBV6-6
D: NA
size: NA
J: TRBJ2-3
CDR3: CASSSLTTTDTQYF
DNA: TGTGCCAGCAGTTCCCTTACTACGACAGATACGCAGTATTTT

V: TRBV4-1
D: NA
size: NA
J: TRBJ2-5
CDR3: CASSQDNRDQETQYF
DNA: TGCGCCAGCAGCCAAGATAATCGAGACCAAGAGACCCAGTACTTC

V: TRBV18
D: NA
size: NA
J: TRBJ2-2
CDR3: CASSEGSAAGELFF
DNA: TGTGCCAGCTCGGAGGGAAGCGCCGCCGGGGAGCTGTTTTTT

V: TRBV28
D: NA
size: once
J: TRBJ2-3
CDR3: CASSQTPTPRYTQYF
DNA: TGTGCCAGCAGTCAGACCCCTACACCGCGGTATACGCAGTATTTT

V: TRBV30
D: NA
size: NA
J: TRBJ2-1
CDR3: CAWSGGEQFF
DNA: TGTGCCTGGAGTGGGGGTGAGCAGTTCTTC

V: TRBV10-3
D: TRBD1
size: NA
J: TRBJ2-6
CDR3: CAISEGGAGGVAGANVLTF
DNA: TGTGCCATCAGTGAGGGGGGAGCAGGGGGCGTCGCTGGGGCCAACGTCCTGACTTTC

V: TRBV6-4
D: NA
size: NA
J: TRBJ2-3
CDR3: CASSEGSGTDTQYF
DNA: TGTGCCAGCAGTGAAGGTAGCGGCACAGATACGCAGTATTTT

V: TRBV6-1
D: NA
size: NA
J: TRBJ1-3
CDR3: CASSAPLGLGISGNTIYF
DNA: TGTGCCAGCAGTGCCCCGCTGGGACTTGGGATCTCTGGAAACACCATATATTTT

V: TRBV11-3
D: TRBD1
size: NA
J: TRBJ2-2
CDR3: CASSLGQGAGELFF
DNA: TGTGCCAGCAGCCTGGGACAGGGGGCCGGGGAGCTGTTTTTT

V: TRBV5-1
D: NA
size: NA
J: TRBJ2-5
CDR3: CASRPLVTWETQYF
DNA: TGCGCCAGCCGTCCACTAGTGACTTGGGAGACCCAGTACTTC

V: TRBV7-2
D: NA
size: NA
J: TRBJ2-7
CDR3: CASSLDWGRLGSYEQYF
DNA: TGTGCCAGCAGCTTAGACTGGGGGCGGCTGGGCTCCTACGAGCAGTACTTC

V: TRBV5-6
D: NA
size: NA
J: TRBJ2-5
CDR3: CASSWGVQETQYF
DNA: TGTGCCAGCAGCTGGGGGGTACAAGAGACCCAGTACTTC

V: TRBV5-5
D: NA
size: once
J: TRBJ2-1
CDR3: CASSLDGRGRGEQFF
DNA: TGTGCCAGCAGCTTGGATGGACGAGGACGGGGTGAGCAGTTCTTC

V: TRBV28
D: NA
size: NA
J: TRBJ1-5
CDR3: CASSSSGVGNQPQHF
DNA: TGTGCCAGCAGTTCTTCCGGGGTAGGCAATCAGCCCCAGCATTTT

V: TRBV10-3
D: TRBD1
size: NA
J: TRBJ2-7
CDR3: CAISEATGGYEQYF
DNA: TGTGCCATCAGTGAAGCCACAGGGGGCTACGAGCAGTACTTC

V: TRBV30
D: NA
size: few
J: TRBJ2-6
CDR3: CAFDGRGSGANVLTF
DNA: TGTGCCTTTGACGGACGAGGGTCTGGGGCCAACGTCCTGACTTTC

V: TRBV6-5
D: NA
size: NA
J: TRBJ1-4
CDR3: CASSYSGTDEKLFF
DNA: TGTGCCAGCAGTTACTCAGGGACGGATGAAAAACTGTTTTTT

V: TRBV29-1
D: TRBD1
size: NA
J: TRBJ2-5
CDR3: CSVGQGALETQYF
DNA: TGCAGCGTTGGACAGGGGGCGTTGGAGACCCAGTACTTC

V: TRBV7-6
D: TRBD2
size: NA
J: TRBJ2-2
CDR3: CASSPAGGNTGELFF
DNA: TGTGCCAGCAGCCCAGCGGGAGGGAACACCGGGGAGCTGTTTTTT

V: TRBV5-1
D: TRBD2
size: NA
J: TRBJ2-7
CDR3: CASSSASGRANEQYF
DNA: TGCGCCAGCAGCTCAGCTAGCGGGAGGGCCAACGAGCAGTACTTC

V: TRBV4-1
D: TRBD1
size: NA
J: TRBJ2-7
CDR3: CASSELGTGFGEQYF
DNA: TGCGCCAGCAGCGAGCTGGGGACAGGGTTTGGAGAGCAGTACTTC

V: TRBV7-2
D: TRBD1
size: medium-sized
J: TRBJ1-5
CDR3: CASSPGTGTSNQPQHF
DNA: TGTGCCAGCAGCCCAGGGACAGGGACGAGCAACCAGCCCCAGCATTTT

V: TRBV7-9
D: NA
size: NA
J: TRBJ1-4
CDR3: CASSSGSSLLAEKLFF
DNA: TGTGCCAGCAGCTCAGGGTCCAGCTTATTGGCGGAGAAACTGTTTTTT

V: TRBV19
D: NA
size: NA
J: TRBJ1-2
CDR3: CASSMSNGNYGYTF
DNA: TGTGCCAGTAGTATGTCCAACGGAAACTATGGCTACACCTTC

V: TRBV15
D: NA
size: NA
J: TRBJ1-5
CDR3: CATSGGGGNQPQHF
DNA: TGTGCCACCAGCGGAGGGGGTGGCAATCAGCCCCAGCATTTT

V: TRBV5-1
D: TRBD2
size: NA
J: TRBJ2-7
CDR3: CASSLVGSGRAAQYF
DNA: TGCGCCAGCAGCTTGGTGGGTAGCGGGAGGGCCGCGCAGTACTTC

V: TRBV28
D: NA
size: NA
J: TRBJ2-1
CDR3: CASGSSYNEQFF
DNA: TGTGCCAGCGGGAGCTCCTACAATGAGCAGTTCTTC

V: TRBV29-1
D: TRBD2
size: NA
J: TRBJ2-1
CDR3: CSVVAGGSGGGEQFF
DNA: TGCAGCGTTGTAGCGGGAGGGTCCGGCGGTGGGGAGCAGTTCTTC

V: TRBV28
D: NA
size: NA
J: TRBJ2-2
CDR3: CASSPRLGLNTGELFF
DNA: TGTGCCAGCAGTCCAAGGCTGGGGCTGAACACCGGGGAGCTGTTTTTT

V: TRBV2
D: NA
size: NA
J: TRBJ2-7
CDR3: CASTDLVGGYEQYF
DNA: TGTGCCAGCACTGATCTGGTAGGTGGCTACGAGCAGTACTTC

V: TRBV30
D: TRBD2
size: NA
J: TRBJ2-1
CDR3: CASSGGAYNEQFF
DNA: TGTGCCTCTAGCGGGGGGGCCTACAATGAGCAGTTCTTC

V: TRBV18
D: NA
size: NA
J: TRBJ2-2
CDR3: CASSPTASNTGELFF
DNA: TGTGCCAGCTCACCGACAGCTTCGAACACCGGGGAGCTGTTTTTT

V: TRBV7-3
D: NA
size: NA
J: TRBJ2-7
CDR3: CASSLNPLYEQYF
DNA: TGTGCCAGCAGCTTAAACCCCCTCTACGAGCAGTACTTC